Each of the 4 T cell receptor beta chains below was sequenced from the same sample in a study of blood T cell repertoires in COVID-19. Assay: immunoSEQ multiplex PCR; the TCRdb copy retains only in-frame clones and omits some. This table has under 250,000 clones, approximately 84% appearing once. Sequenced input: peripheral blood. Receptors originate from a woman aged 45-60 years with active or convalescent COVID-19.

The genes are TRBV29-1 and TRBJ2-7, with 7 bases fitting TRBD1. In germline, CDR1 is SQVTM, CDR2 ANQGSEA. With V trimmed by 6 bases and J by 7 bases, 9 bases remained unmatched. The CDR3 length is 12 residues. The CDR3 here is CSVSTGRVEQYF. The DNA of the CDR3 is TGCAGCGTCTCGACAGGGAGAGTAGAGCAGTACTTC.

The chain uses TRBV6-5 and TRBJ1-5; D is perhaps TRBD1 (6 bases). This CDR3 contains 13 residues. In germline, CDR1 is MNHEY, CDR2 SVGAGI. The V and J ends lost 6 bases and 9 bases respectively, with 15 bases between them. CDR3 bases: TGTGCCAGCAGCACCGGGCTAGGGGGGCCCCAGCATTTT. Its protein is CASSTGLGGPQHF.

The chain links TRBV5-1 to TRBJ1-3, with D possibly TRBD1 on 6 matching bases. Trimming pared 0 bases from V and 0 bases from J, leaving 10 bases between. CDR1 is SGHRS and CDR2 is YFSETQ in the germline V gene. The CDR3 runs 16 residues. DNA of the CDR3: TGCGCCAGCAGCTTGGACAGGGCGAGCTCTGGAAACACCATATATTTT. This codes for CASSLDRASSGNTIYF.

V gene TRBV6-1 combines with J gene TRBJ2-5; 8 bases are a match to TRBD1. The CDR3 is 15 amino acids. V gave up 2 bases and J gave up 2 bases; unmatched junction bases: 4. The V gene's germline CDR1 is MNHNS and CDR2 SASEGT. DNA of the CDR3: TGTGCCAGCAGTGAAACCAGGACAGGGCAAGAGACCCAGTACTTC. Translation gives CASSETRTGQETQYF.